The 27 T cell receptor beta chains below all came from one sample that was sequenced in a study of cytomegalovirus exposure and HLA in healthy donors. The PCR was carried out with 60 Vbeta primers and 13 Jbeta primers. Sequencing used immunoSEQ multiplex PCR; TCRdb keeps in-frame clones, though not all of them. Altogether about 82,000 clones are present, 63% being singletons, with the ten largest covering 15%. The specimen sequenced was PBMCs. The receptors were sampled from a woman aged 40 to 49 in good health and CMV-seropositive.

This clone was counted between two and nine times. This chain connects TRBV28 to TRBJ2-1, with 10 bases aligning to TRBD2. Germline lookup yields CDR1 MDHEN and CDR2 SYDVKM. The CDR3 spans 15 residues. The J segment lost 7 bases and the V segment lost 4 bases, leaving 7 bases of the junction unmatched. The CDR3 nucleotides are TGTGCCAGCAGTTCGCTAGCGGGAGCAAAAAATGAGCAGTTCTTC. Its translation: CASSSLAGAKNEQFF. The complete variable domain, with remaining parts taken from reference TRBV28 and TRBJ2-1, reads DVKVTQSSRYLVKRTGEKVFLECVQDMDHENMFWYRQDPGLGLRLIYFSYDVKMKEKGDIPEGYSVSREKKERFSLILESASTNQTSMYLCASSSLAGAKNEQFFGPGTRLTVL.

This chain connects TRBV7-9 to TRBJ1-1; TRBD1 aligns across 7 bases. CDR3 size: 13 residues. V trimming: 10 bases; J trimming: 7 bases; junction bases outside the gene matches: 12. Germline CDR1 reads SEHNR; CDR2 reads FQNEAQ (reference sequence). The CDR3 is CATVGQSGSEAFF. Here the CDR3 DNA reads TGTGCCACCGTGGGACAGTCAGGAAGTGAAGCTTTCTTT.

A word on this clone: Since a far larger clone is one base different, this is likely a read error. The V gene is TRBV4-1, the J gene TRBJ2-5; D is unresolved. The V gene's germline CDR1 is MGHRA and CDR2 YSYEKL. This CDR3 region has 15 residues. DNA of the CDR3: TGCTCCAGCAGCCCCGAGTGGTCTCCTCGGGAGACCCAGTACTTC. Translating it yields CSSSPEWSPRETQYF.

The chain is built from TRBV7-6 and TRBJ1-6, with 7 bases matching TRBD1. This CDR3 is 16 amino acids long. The V gene's germline CDR1 is SGHVS and CDR2 FNYEAQ. Germline trimming cut 5 bases from V and 8 bases from J; bases unmatched to any gene: 12. CDR3 bases: TGTGCCAGCAGCCCGGGGACAGTAGGTCTACATTCACCCCTCCACTTT. Amino acid sequence: CASSPGTVGLHSPLHF.

CDR3 protein: CASSPRQGAGEKLFF. CDR3 DNA: TGTGCCAGCAGCCCCCGACAGGGGGCGGGTGAAAAACTGTTTTTT. This chain joins TRBV9 and TRBJ1-4; 10 bases match TRBD1. Trimming took 4 bases from V and 7 from J; bases not matched to a gene: 7. This CDR3 contains 15 residues. Germline values: CDR1 SGDLS, CDR2 YYNGEE.

This chain connects TRBV12-5 to TRBJ2-3; maybe TRBD2 (5 bases). Germline assignment: CDR1 LGHNT and CDR2 FRNRAP. The CDR3 extends over 16 amino acids. The V and J ends lost 4 bases and 2 bases respectively, with 16 bases between them. This chain's CDR3 is CASGSGSGSTTDTQYF. The CDR3 DNA follows: TGTGCTAGTGGTTCCGGAAGCGGCTCTACCACAGATACGCAGTATTTT. Filled out from reference TRBV12-5 and TRBJ2-3, the complete variable domain reads DARVTQTPRHKVTEMGQEVTMRCQPILGHNTVFWYRQTMMQGLELLAYFRNRAPLDDSGMPKDRFSAEMPDATLATLKIQPSEPRDSAVYFCASGSGSGSTTDTQYFGPGTRLTVL.

This sequence joins TRBV13 and TRBJ2-5; 8 nucleotides match TRBD2. The germline CDR1 and CDR2 sequences are PRHDT and FYEKMQ (reference sequence). V lost 5 bases to trimming and J lost 4 bases; unmatched junction nucleotides: 12. CDR3 length: 16 residues. CDR3 amino acids: CASSPKEAGARETQYF. CDR3 nucleotides: TGTGCCAGCAGCCCGAAGGAAGCGGGAGCCCGAGAGACCCAGTACTTC.

V usage is TRBV9 and J usage is TRBJ2-7; 9 positions agree with TRBD1. This CDR3 contains 15 residues. The germline CDR1 and CDR2 sequences are SGDLS and YYNGEE. V shed 4 bases, J shed 7 bases, and the junction held 12 bases outside the gene matches. CDR3 in amino acids: CASSPQGTGIGEQYF. Here the CDR3 DNA reads TGTGCCAGCAGCCCTCAAGGGACAGGGATCGGGGAGCAGTACTTC.

Only a few counts were recorded for this clone. V usage is TRBV7-2 and J usage is TRBJ2-3; D is possibly TRBD2 (6 bases). Germline CDR1 SGHTA, CDR2 FQGNSA. The CDR3 has 15 amino acids. The V gene lost 5 bases and the J gene lost 4 bases, with 16 bases spanning the gap. CDR3: CASSTVGGSADTQYF. CDR3 nucleotides: TGTGCCAGCAGCACCGTCGGAGGGTCTGCAGATACGCAGTATTTT.

The chain is built from TRBV7-2 and TRBJ1-4, with 8 bases matching TRBD1. The CDR3 contains 14 residues. J lost 8 bases, V lost 5 bases, and 7 bases had no gene match. The germline V gene has CDR1 SGHTA and CDR2 FQGNSA. In DNA, the CDR3 is TGTGCCAGCAGCCCGACAGGGGTGGGGGAAAAACTGTTTTTT. It is translated as CASSPTGVGEKLFF.

This clone was observed a few times. The chain has TRBV7-9 and TRBJ2-7, with TRBD1 matching 7 bases. Germline V lookup: CDR1 SEHNR, CDR2 FQNEAQ (reference sequence). Losses at the gene ends were 10 bases for V and 0 bases for J; bases not matched to a gene: 9. The CDR3 covers 14 residues. The CDR3 is CAIPSGDSSYEQYF. The CDR3 region has the DNA TGTGCCATCCCGTCTGGGGACAGCTCCTACGAGCAGTACTTC.

The chain carries TRBV4-2 and TRBJ1-2; no definite D call. The CDR3 is 14 residues long. Trimming removed 1 base from V and 3 bases from J, with 9 bases in between. Germline V gene data show CDR1 as LGHNA and CDR2 as YNFKEQ. The CDR3 region is CASSQGSEDYGYTF. The CDR3 coding sequence is TGTGCCAGCAGCCAAGGGTCCGAGGACTATGGCTACACCTTC.

This clone was observed a handful of times. The chain couples TRBV19 to TRBJ1-1; TRBD1 matches 10 bases. CDR1 LNHDA and CDR2 SQIVND come from the germline V gene (reference sequence). The trim removed 4 bases at V and 2 bases at J, leaving 10 bases unmatched. This CDR3 region has 17 residues. CDR3 bases: TGTGCCAGTAGTAAACGGACCGGGACAGGGGACAACACTGAAGCTTTCTTT. It specifies CASSKRTGTGDNTEAFF.

The chain employs TRBV28 and TRBJ1-3; D perhaps matches TRBD1 (5 bases). Germline-derived CDR1 and CDR2 are MDHEN and SYDVKM. CDR3 length: 13 residues. Trimming shortened V by 6 bases and J by 2 bases, and 8 bases separated the two germline ends. The CDR3, as DNA: TGTGCCAGCAGGGTGACAGCTGGAAACACCATATATTTT. It codes for CASRVTAGNTIYF.

This rearrangement joins TRBV5-1 to TRBJ2-5; maybe TRBD1 (6 bases). From germline, CDR1 is SGHRS and CDR2 YFSETQ. Trimming pared 5 bases from V and 3 bases from J, leaving 14 bases between. The CDR3 runs 14 residues. CDR3 DNA sequence: TGCGCCAGCAGTCCGAGCAAGGGGGAAGAGACCCAGTACTTC. Amino acids: CASSPSKGEETQYF.

This clone was detected a few times. The CDR3: CASTTIASGSVYEQYF. The CDR3 DNA follows: TGTGCCAGCACCACCATCGCTAGCGGGAGTGTATACGAGCAGTACTTC. V and J are TRBV28 and TRBJ2-7, with 10 bases identical to TRBD2. Per the germline V gene, CDR1 is MDHEN and CDR2 is SYDVKM. This CDR3 is built from 16 residues. After removal of 7 bases from V and 4 bases from J, the junction contained 13 bases not matched to a gene.

This clone was picked up a small number of times. V gene TRBV7-2 combines with J gene TRBJ1-6; maybe TRBD1 (5 bases). Per germline, CDR1 SGHTA and CDR2 FQGNSA. This CDR3 contains 14 residues. V gave up 4 bases and J gave up 4 bases, with 8 bases separating them. The CDR3 DNA sequence: TGTGCCAGCAGCTCCCCAGGGTATAATTCACCCCTCCACTTT. Its translation is CASSSPGYNSPLHF.

V is TRBV19 and J is TRBJ2-7; 7 bases are shared with TRBD2. From germline, CDR1 is LNHDA and CDR2 SQIVND (reference sequence). V lost 5 bases to trimming and J lost 2 bases; unmatched junction nucleotides: 9. This CDR3 has 15 amino acids. CDR3 amino acids: CASSPIASGTYEQYF. In DNA form, the CDR3 reads TGTGCCAGTAGTCCCATCGCTAGCGGCACCTACGAGCAGTACTTC. The full variable domain, completed using reference TRBV19 and TRBJ2-7, is DGGITQSPKYLFRKEGQNVTLSCEQNLNHDAMYWYRQDPGQGLRLIYYSQIVNDFQKGDIAEGYSVSREKKESFPLTVTSAQKNPTAFYLCASSPIASGTYEQYFGPGTRLTVT.

This clone appeared a few times. The CDR3 DNA reads TGTGCCAGCAGCTTAGCCGGTGATCGGAATGAGCAGTTCTTC. This translates into CASSLAGDRNEQFF. The rearrangement joins TRBV7-9 to TRBJ2-1; D not certain. This CDR3 has 14 residues. Trimming shortened V by 0 bases and J by 7 bases, and 10 bases separated the two germline ends. In germline, CDR1 is SEHNR, CDR2 FQNEAQ (reference sequence). Complete variable domain (other parts from reference TRBV7-9 and TRBJ2-1): DTGVSQNPRHKITKRGQNVTFRCDPISEHNRLYWYRQTLGQGPEFLTYFQNEAQLEKSRLLSDRFSAERPKGSFSTLEIQRTEQGDSAMYLCASSLAGDRNEQFFGPGTRLTVL.

The chain combines TRBV5-5 with TRBJ1-1; D remains unclear. Germline CDR1 reads SGHKS; CDR2 reads YYEKEE (reference sequence). There are 15 residues in the CDR3. V was cut by 4 bases and J by 0 bases, with 13 bases left in between. CDR3 residues: CASSLDWKMNTEAFF. The CDR3 region has the DNA TGTGCCAGCAGCCTTGACTGGAAAATGAACACTGAAGCTTTCTTT.

The chain has TRBV9 and TRBJ2-1, with D perhaps matching TRBD2 (5 bases). V lost 4 bases to trimming and J lost 1 base, with 18 bases between them. The V gene's germline CDR1 is SGDLS and CDR2 YYNGEE. The CDR3 covers 17 residues. CDR3 nucleotide sequence: TGTGCCAGCAGCCAAGCCGACCCCTCGGGGTCCTACAATGAGCAGTTCTTC. Its protein product is CASSQADPSGSYNEQFF.

The chain recombines TRBV11-2 with TRBJ2-7; the match to TRBD1 covers 9 bases. The germline V gene encodes CDR1 SGHAT and CDR2 FQNNGV. V lost 5 bases, J lost 6 bases, and 8 bases stayed unmatched. The CDR3 spans 14 residues. CDR3 amino acids: CASSRTGTGLEQYF. As DNA, the CDR3 is TGTGCCAGCAGCCGCACCGGGACAGGGCTCGAGCAGTACTTC.

V gene TRBV19 combines with J gene TRBJ2-4, with TRBD1 matching over 12 bases. The ends lost 3 bases at V and 5 bases at J; junction bases unmatched: 5. CDR1 and CDR2 from the germline V gene are LNHDA and SQIVND (reference sequence). The CDR3 length is 16 residues. Here the CDR3 DNA reads TGTGCCAGTAGTATGGGGGACAGGGGGCTTGAAAACATTCAGTACTTC. It encodes CASSMGDRGLENIQYF.

The V call is TRBV7-2, the J call TRBJ1-5; D not certain. V gave up 6 bases and J gave up 5 bases, with 11 bases separating them. This CDR3 comprises 13 residues. The germline V gene encodes CDR1 SGHTA and CDR2 FQGNSA. This chain's CDR3 is CASSFVPDQPQHF. The CDR3 DNA reads TGTGCCAGCAGTTTCGTCCCAGATCAGCCCCAGCATTTT.

The CDR3: CASRGQGVNGYTF. CDR3 in DNA: TGTGCCAGCCGCGGACAGGGCGTGAATGGCTACACCTTC. V is TRBV2 and J is TRBJ1-2; 8 positions agree with TRBD1. Germline CDR1 SNHLY, CDR2 FYNNEI. V dropped 8 bases and J dropped 6; count of bases not matched to a gene: 8. The CDR3 consists of 13 residues. Looking up the rest from reference TRBV2 and TRBJ1-2 gives the full variable domain: EPEVTQTPSHQVTQMGQEVILRCVPISNHLYFYWYRQILGQKVEFLVSFYNNEISEKSEIFDDQFSVERPDGSNFTLKIRSTKLEDSAMYFCASRGQGVNGYTFGSGTRLTVV.

The chain links TRBV5-8 to TRBJ2-1, with D possibly being TRBD2 (5 bases). The V end was cut by 3 bases, the J end by 7 bases, with 11 bases between. The CDR3 is 13 amino acids. Per the germline V gene, CDR1 is SGHTS and CDR2 is YDEGEE. CDR3 protein: CASSYSWENEQFF. The CDR3 nucleotides read TGTGCCAGCAGCTATTCGTGGGAGAATGAGCAGTTCTTC.

The chain recombines TRBV19 with TRBJ2-5, with D maybe TRBD1 (6 bases). CDR1 is LNHDA and CDR2 is SQIVND in the germline V gene (reference sequence). The CDR3 runs 14 residues. Trimming cost V 6 bases and J 4 bases, with 15 bases left between them. The CDR3 nucleotides read TGTGCCAGTAGCTCTTATAACAGGGCAGAGACCCAGTACTTC. Protein product: CASSSYNRAETQYF.